The 16 T cell receptor beta chains reported below all come from one sample, sequenced in a study of T-cell memory formation after mild COVID-19. TCRdb recomputed calls from the 5' RACE reads with MiXCR, one row per CDR3 protein. In the table there are 300,000 to 400,000 distinct CDR3 sequences, 25% to 30% of which are singletons. Source material: PBMCs or a T cell subset sorted from them (not recorded which). Source of these receptors: an adult woman who had mild COVID-19 (a few samples of this study predate the infection). Cell type and time point are not known.

The chain combines TRBV12-3 or TRBV12-4 with TRBJ2-7; either TRBD1 or TRBD2 may fit D (5 bases each). CDR3 length equals 12 residues. Trimming removed 8 bases at V and 5 bases at J, with 13 bases between. CDR3: CASSRGAHEQYF. The CDR3 nucleotides read TGTGCCAGCTCACGGGGCGCCCACGAGCAGTACTTC.

This clonotype was detected only a few times. This chain links TRBV24-1 with TRBJ1-1; TRBD1 aligns across 9 bases. The CDR3 is 17 amino acids. The germline gives CDR1 KGHDR, CDR2 SFDVKD. Losses at the gene ends were 7 bases for V and 1 base for J; bases not matched to a gene: 12. As DNA, the CDR3 is TGTGCCACCAGCGCTGCGGCGGGACAGGGTTCGAACACTGAAGCTTTCTTT. It encodes CATSAAAGQGSNTEAFF.

The rearrangement uses TRBV5-1 and TRBJ2-3; perhaps TRBD1 as D (5 bases). Germline V gene sequence: CDR1 SGHRS, CDR2 YFSETQ. This CDR3 spans 16 amino acids. The V and J ends lost 4 bases and 1 base respectively, with 16 bases between them. The CDR3 protein is CASSPTTGVGTDTQYF. CDR3 coding DNA: TGCGCCAGCAGCCCCACAACAGGTGTCGGCACAGATACGCAGTATTTT.

V gene TRBV10-2 combines with J gene TRBJ2-1; D is perhaps TRBD1 or TRBD2 (5 bases each). The CDR3 runs to 12 residues. The germline V and J ends were trimmed by 8 bases and 7 bases, with 12 bases remaining between them. Germline V gene lookup returns CDR1 WSHSY and CDR2 SAAADI. The CDR3 sequence: CASGSGGNEQFF. The CDR3, as DNA: TGCGCCAGCGGGAGTGGGGGAAATGAGCAGTTCTTC.

Only a few counts were recorded for this clonotype. The V gene is TRBV29-1, the J gene TRBJ2-3, with a tentative D call TRBD1 (6 bases). Germline V CDR1 and CDR2: SQVTM, ANQGSEA. Trimming removed 5 bases from V and 1 base from J, with 10 bases in between. This CDR3 contains 13 residues. The chain's CDR3 is CSVSGVGTDTQYF. CDR3 sequence (DNA): TGCAGCGTTTCAGGGGTCGGCACAGATACGCAGTATTTT.

The chain employs TRBV20-1 and TRBJ1-3; weak D call: TRBD1 (5 bases). The germline V gene has CDR1 DFQATT and CDR2 SNEGSKA (reference sequence). V was trimmed by 3 bases and J by 2 bases, leaving 8 bases between them. CDR3 length: 13 residues. CDR3 sequence reads: CSASGGAGNTIYF. For the CDR3, the DNA is TGCAGTGCTAGTGGGGGGGCTGGAAACACCATATATTTT.

The sample holds a few counts of this clonotype. V and J are TRBV20-1 and TRBJ2-5; D is uncertain. Germline V CDR1 and CDR2: DFQATT, SNEGSKA (reference sequence). The CDR3 extends over 11 amino acids. Between the trimmed V and J ends, which lost 0 bases and 6 bases, there was a span of 5 bases. Here the CDR3 reads CSAREDKTQYF. DNA of the CDR3: TGCAGTGCTAGAGAGGATAAGACCCAGTACTTC.

In this sample, this clonotype turned up a few times. The V and J genes are TRBV5-5 and TRBJ2-3, with TRBD2 matching over 9 bases. The CDR3 consists of 16 residues. V trimming: 4 bases; J trimming: 2 bases; junction bases outside the gene matches: 8. Germline V gene data show CDR1 as SGHKS and CDR2 as YYEKEE (reference sequence). The CDR3 region has the DNA TGTGCCAGCAGCAGGGGACTAGCATCCTACACAGATACGCAGTATTTT. Translated, it gives CASSRGLASYTDTQYF.

This clonotype was seen a single time. This sequence joins TRBV5-5 and TRBJ1-5; the D gene is possibly TRBD1 (6 bases). CDR1 SGHKS and CDR2 YYEKEE come from the germline V gene (reference sequence). This CDR3 region has 16 residues. Trimming cost V 0 bases and J 7 bases, with 17 bases left between them. The CDR3 DNA is TGTGCCAGCAGCTTGGCAGGGGCGCAGGGAGGACAGCCCCAGCATTTT. Translated, it gives CASSLAGAQGGQPQHF.

This clonotype has just a few counts. The gene calls are TRBV30 and TRBJ1-2; possible D gene TRBD1, 6 bases. The CDR3 extends over 13 amino acids. Germline V gene lookup returns CDR1 GTSNPN and CDR2 SVGIG (reference sequence). The V and J ends lost 1 base and 3 bases respectively, with 9 bases between them. The CDR3 nucleotides read TGTGCCTGGAGTGGACAGGCTTACTATGGCTACACCTTC. As protein: CAWSGQAYYGYTF. Variable domain in full (rest from reference TRBV30 and TRBJ1-2): SQTIHQWPATLVQPVGSPLSLECTVEGTSNPNLYWYRQAAGRGLQLLFYSVGIGQISSEVPQNLSASRPQDRQFILSSKKLLLSDSGFYLCAWSGQAYYGYTFGSGTRLTVV.

This clonotype was counted between two and nine times. The CDR3 DNA follows: TGTGCCAGCAGCTTCCGGCAGGGGATAAGCACAGATACGCAGTATTTT. Protein product: CASSFRQGISTDTQYF. This chain connects TRBV7-2 to TRBJ2-3; TRBD1 is a possible D gene (6 bases). Looked up from germline, CDR1 is SGHTA and CDR2 is FQGNSA. Trimming left V 3 bases short and J 0 bases short, with 13 bases between. CDR3 size: 16 residues.

This clonotype was seen only a few times. This rearrangement joins TRBV7-9 to TRBJ2-3; 7 bases align to TRBD2. V trimming: 4 bases; J trimming: 5 bases; junction bases outside the gene matches: 6. CDR1 SEHNR and CDR2 FQNEAQ come from the germline V gene (reference sequence). This CDR3 comprises 14 residues. In nucleotides, the CDR3 is TGTGCCAGCAGCTCCTCGTGGGAGGGAGATACGCAGTATTTT. Translating it yields CASSSSWEGDTQYF.

This chain links TRBV2 with TRBJ2-1; D perhaps matches TRBD2 (6 bases). The ends were cut back, 5 bases at V and 7 bases at J, with 15 bases in the middle. This CDR3 comprises 14 residues. Germline V lookup: CDR1 SNHLY, CDR2 FYNNEI. The CDR3 reads CASSSLPAGNEQFF. As DNA, the CDR3 is TGTGCCAGCAGTTCCCTCCCGGCGGGGAATGAGCAGTTCTTC.

The chain's CDR3 is CASSSDPNQPQHF. The CDR3 DNA is TGTGCCAGCAGTTCCGACCCAAATCAGCCCCAGCATTTT. The chain carries TRBV6-5 and TRBJ1-5, with D uncertain. V lost 4 bases to trimming and J lost 4 bases, with 8 bases between them. CDR1 is MNHEY, CDR2 SVGAGI, per germline. This CDR3 is 13 amino acids long.

J is TRBJ1-2 and V is TRBV5-1, with a possible D match to TRBD1 (6 bases). Trimming cost V 3 bases and J 8 bases, with 14 bases left between them. CDR3 length: 13 residues. Germline CDR1 SGHRS, CDR2 YFSETQ. CDR3 sequence (DNA): TGCGCCAGCAGCTCGGGGGGCAGTTTCGGCTACACCTTC. Encoded protein: CASSSGGSFGYTF.

The V gene is TRBV7-8, the J gene TRBJ2-3, with TRBD2 matching over 10 bases. The germline gives CDR1 SGHVS, CDR2 FQNEAQ. The CDR3 is 15 residues long. J gave up 2 bases and V 6 bases, and 5 bases lay outside the gene matches. CDR3 bases: TGTGCCAGCAGTCTAAGCGGGGGGGCCACAGATACGCAGTATTTT. Its protein product is CASSLSGGATDTQYF.